Listed here are 25 T cell receptor beta chains from one sample, sequenced in a study of cytotoxic CD8 clonotypes in ibrutinib-treated CLL (dated by TCRdb to the early 2020s). The time point label of this sample denotes: 20 to 30 months on ibrutinib. The library relied on the immunoSEQ multiplex PCR assay. TCRdb obtained this table from immuneACCESS and retained in-frame rearrangements with V and J assigned. These tables miss some clones; where compared with another copy, unresolved V genes account for less than half of the shortfall, and the remainder is unexplained. In this sample the table shows approximately 45,000 clones, 60% to 70% of which occur a single time. The ten biggest clones cover 20% to 25% of the sample. The sequencing used PBMCs, collected after 24 months of ibrutinib treatment. Source of these receptors: a human donor with chronic lymphocytic leukemia.

The chain employs TRBV6-6 and TRBJ2-1; the D is unclear. V was clipped by 7 bases and J by 8 bases, with 15 bases between them. The CDR3 contains 13 residues. Germline CDR1 MNHNY, CDR2 SVGAGI (reference sequence). The CDR3 spells CASIRLYGDEQFF. The CDR3 nucleotides read TGTGCCAGCATTCGTCTTTATGGGGATGAGCAGTTCTTC.

The chain recombines TRBV6-1 with TRBJ1-6, with D possibly matching TRBD1 (6 bases). This CDR3 spans 17 amino acids. From germline, CDR1 is MNHNS and CDR2 SASEGT. Trimming took 4 bases from V and 6 from J, leaving 19 bases between them. The CDR3 reads CASSVSPPGQVNSPLHF. The CDR3 DNA reads as TGTGCCAGCAGTGTCAGTCCGCCGGGACAAGTTAATTCACCCCTCCACTTT.

The chain couples TRBV10-3 to TRBJ2-3; TRBD2 matches 7 bases. The CDR3 totals 16 residues. The trim removed 5 bases at V and 0 bases at J, leaving 8 bases unmatched. The germline CDR1 and CDR2 sequences are ENHRY and SYGVKD. The CDR3 DNA follows: TGTGCCATCAGTACGTCCGGGAGGTATAGCACAGATACGCAGTATTTT. As protein: CAISTSGRYSTDTQYF.

The chain recombines TRBV18 with TRBJ2-5; no firm D call. This CDR3 has 12 amino acids. Trimming removed 2 bases from V and 5 bases from J, with 6 bases in between. CDR1 and CDR2 from the germline V gene are KGHSH and LQKENI. CDR3 nucleotides: TGTGCCAGCTCACCAGTGGGGGAGACCCAGTACTTC. It codes for CASSPVGETQYF.

This clone was seen only a few times. The chain has TRBV4-1 and TRBJ2-3; 8 nucleotides match TRBD2. J lost 6 bases, V lost 3 bases, and 11 bases had no gene match. This CDR3 spans 16 amino acids. Germline CDR1 MGHRA, CDR2 YSYEKL. The DNA of the CDR3 is TGCGCCAGCAGCCACCGACACCCACTAGCGGTTGATACGCAGTATTTT. Translated, it gives CASSHRHPLAVDTQYF.

Ten or more counts support this clone. The chain carries TRBV30 and TRBJ1-2; no reliable D call. Germline V gene lookup returns CDR1 GTSNPN and CDR2 SVGIG (reference sequence). The CDR3 covers 13 residues. Trimming removed 1 base at V and 2 bases at J, with 8 bases between. The chain's CDR3 is CAWSGYANYGYTF. CDR3 coding DNA: TGTGCCTGGAGTGGCTATGCGAACTATGGCTACACCTTC. Filled out from reference TRBV30 and TRBJ1-2, the complete variable domain reads SQTIHQWPATLVQPVGSPLSLECTVEGTSNPNLYWYRQAAGRGLQLLFYSVGIGQISSEVPQNLSASRPQDRQFILSSKKLLLSDSGFYLCAWSGYANYGYTFGSGTRLTVV.

J is TRBJ2-7 and V is TRBV2; 11 bases are shared with TRBD1. CDR1 SNHLY and CDR2 FYNNEI come from the germline V gene. This CDR3 is 15 amino acids long. The junction had 7 bases not matched to a gene; V was cut back by 1 base and J by 8 bases. CDR3 loop: CASSEVDRGRLQQYF. The CDR3 nucleotides are TGTGCCAGCAGTGAAGTGGACAGGGGGCGCTTACAGCAGTACTTC.

The rearrangement joins TRBV6-1 to TRBJ2-1; 9 bases fit TRBD2. From germline, CDR1 is MNHNS and CDR2 SASEGT. The V gene end was trimmed by 9 bases and the J gene end by 1 base; junction bases not matched to a gene: 1. CDR3 length: 13 residues. Here the CDR3 reads CASSGGSYNEQFF. CDR3 DNA: TGTGCCAGTAGCGGGGGTTCCTACAATGAGCAGTTCTTC.

This chain links TRBV7-3 with TRBJ2-7; D is uncertain. The CDR3 spans 13 residues. Looked up from germline, CDR1 is SGHTA and CDR2 is FQGTGA. V was pared by 6 bases and J by 0 bases, with 9 bases between. CDR3 nucleotides: TGTGCCAGCAGTTCATCAGGCTCCTACGAGCAGTACTTC. Translated, it gives CASSSSGSYEQYF. Full variable domain (missing parts from reference TRBV7-3 and TRBJ2-7): GAGVSQTPSNKVTEKGKYVELRCDPISGHTALYWYRQSLGQGPEFLIYFQGTGAADDSGLPNDRFFAVRPEGSVSTLKIQRTERGDSAVYLCASSSSGSYEQYFGPGTRLTVT.

CDR3 residues: CASSELSSNYGYTF. CDR3 DNA: TGTGCCAGCAGTGAACTTTCTTCGAACTATGGCTACACCTTC. The chain has TRBV2 and TRBJ1-2; D is unclear. Between the trimmed V and J ends, which lost 2 bases and 2 bases, there was a span of 9 bases. This CDR3 is built from 14 residues. From germline, CDR1 is SNHLY and CDR2 FYNNEI.

The rearrangement links TRBV5-1 to TRBJ1-4; no firm D call. The V gene's germline CDR1 is SGHRS and CDR2 YFSETQ. V gave up 0 bases and J gave up 8 bases, with 11 bases separating them. The CDR3 runs to 14 residues. As DNA, the CDR3 is TGCGCCAGCAGCTTGGCAACGGGTGGGGAAAAACTGTTTTTT. Translated, it gives CASSLATGGEKLFF.

This clone has a handful of counts. This chain connects TRBV6-1 to TRBJ2-6; D is ambiguous. CDR3 length: 14 amino acids. Germline lookup yields CDR1 MNHNS and CDR2 SASEGT. Trimming left V 7 bases short and J 0 bases short, with 7 bases between. CDR3 sequence: CASKKGSGANVLTF. DNA of the CDR3: TGTGCCAGCAAGAAGGGCTCTGGGGCCAACGTCCTGACTTTC.

This clone has just a few counts. The CDR3, as DNA: TGTGCCAGCAGCTCCTTCCCGGGACAGGGGGTGGATCATCAGTATTTT. This translates into CASSSFPGQGVDHQYF. The chain couples TRBV7-3 to TRBJ2-3, with TRBD1 matching 11 bases. The V and J ends lost 4 bases and 12 bases, in that order; junction bases with no gene match: 15. Germline-derived CDR1 and CDR2 are SGHTA and FQGTGA. This CDR3 spans 16 amino acids.

This clone appeared a single time. The chain employs TRBV6-1 and TRBJ2-1, with D perhaps TRBD2 (6 bases). The CDR3 is made up of 14 amino acids. The V gene's germline CDR1 is MNHNS and CDR2 SASEGT. V lost 4 bases and J 4 bases, leaving 11 bases between the germline ends. DNA for the CDR3: TGTGCCAGCAGTGGCGGGACGCAATACAATGAGCAGTTCTTC. This translates into CASSGGTQYNEQFF.

The chain uses TRBV10-3 and TRBJ2-1; 12 bases are a match to TRBD2. Germline values: CDR1 ENHRY, CDR2 SYGVKD. The V and J ends lost 10 bases and 7 bases, in that order; junction bases with no gene match: 14. The CDR3 is 16 residues long. The CDR3 DNA follows: TGTGCCACCCTAGCGGGAGGGCCGCCGACGGGAAATGAGCAGTTCTTC. It codes for CATLAGGPPTGNEQFF.

V is TRBV9 and J is TRBJ2-7; the match to TRBD1 covers 8 bases. The CDR3 has 13 amino acids. Trimming cost V 4 bases and J 3 bases; bases outside gene matches: 3. The germline gives CDR1 SGDLS, CDR2 YYNGEE. The CDR3 spells CASSLTGGYEQYF. The CDR3 DNA sequence: TGTGCCAGCAGCTTAACAGGGGGCTACGAGCAGTACTTC.

This clone showed up just a few times. The rearrangement uses TRBV10-3 and TRBJ2-6, with 12 bases matching TRBD2. The CDR3 runs to 17 residues. Germline V gene lookup returns CDR1 ENHRY and CDR2 SYGVKD. V was pared by 5 bases and J by 0 bases, with 2 bases of the junction left unmatched. This CDR3 is CAISRGLAGSGANVLTF. The CDR3 DNA follows: TGTGCCATCAGTAGGGGACTAGCGGGCTCTGGGGCCAACGTCCTGACTTTC.

Only one count was recorded for this clone. The gene calls are TRBV10-3 and TRBJ2-3; no clear D gene. Germline V gives CDR1 ENHRY, CDR2 SYGVKD. The CDR3 totals 16 residues. V gave up 2 bases and J gave up 2 bases, with 14 bases separating them. The CDR3 region has the DNA TGTGCCATCAGTGAGCCGACGGTGGGTCTCACAGATACGCAGTATTTT. Amino acids: CAISEPTVGLTDTQYF.

This chain joins TRBV25-1 and TRBJ1-2; a weak D match, TRBD1 (5 bases). CDR1 is MGHDK and CDR2 is SYGVNS in the germline V gene. This CDR3 has 11 amino acids. With 9 bases removed from V and 4 bases from J, the gap between germline ends came to 9 bases. As DNA, the CDR3 is TGTGCCAGTGGGGGGGGCTATGGCTACACCTTC. It specifies CASGGGYGYTF.

A few counts support this clone. The chain joins TRBV5-4 to TRBJ2-7, with 7 bases lining up with TRBD2. Unmatched junction bases numbered 8, after V lost 3 bases and J lost 2 bases. This CDR3 has 15 residues. CDR1 and CDR2 (germline): SGHNT, YYREEE (reference sequence). The CDR3 DNA follows: TGTGCCAGCAGCTCGGCCGGGACTAAAACCTACGAGCAGTACTTC. Protein product: CASSSAGTKTYEQYF.

The genes are TRBV6-1 and TRBJ2-5, with 9 bases aligning to TRBD1. The CDR3 sequence is 16 residues long. The V and J ends lost 1 base and 5 bases, in that order; junction bases with no gene match: 8. The germline gives CDR1 MNHNS, CDR2 SASEGT. DNA of the CDR3: TGTGCCAGCAGTGAAGAAACAGGGGGCGCCGAGGAGACCCAGTACTTC. Protein product: CASSEETGGAEETQYF.

The chain links TRBV7-9 to TRBJ1-1, with D possibly being TRBD1 (5 bases). This CDR3 comprises 13 residues. Germline CDR1 is SEHNR and CDR2 is FQNEAQ (reference sequence). V was cut by 5 bases and J by 5 bases, with 12 bases left in between. CDR3 protein: CASSPGQATEAFF. CDR3 bases: TGTGCCAGCAGCCCGGGGCAGGCAACTGAAGCTTTCTTT.

On this clone itself: A junction end diverges from the germline sequence, so it may reflect a read error. The chain joins TRBV7-6 to TRBJ2-5; 9 bases agree with TRBD2. Looked up from germline, CDR1 is SGHVS and CDR2 is FNYEAQ. The CDR3 sequence is 15 residues long. In nucleotides, the CDR3 is TGTGCCAGCCGCTTGGGGACTAGCAGGGGTGAGACCCAGTACTTC. Translating gives CASRLGTSRGETQYF. Complete variable domain (other parts from reference TRBV7-6 and TRBJ2-5): GAGVSQSPRYKVTKRGQDVALRCDPISGHVSLYWYRQALGQGPEFLTYFNYEAQQDKSGLPNDRFSAERPEGSISTLTIQRTEQRDSAMYRCASRLGTSRGETQYFGPGTRLLVL.

The rearrangement links TRBV4-1 to TRBJ2-2; perhaps TRBD1 as D (7 bases). V was shortened by 3 bases and J by 6 bases, with 20 bases between the two germline ends. The CDR3 runs 17 residues. In germline, CDR1 is MGHRA, CDR2 YSYEKL. CDR3 loop: CASSHLAQGTAAGELFF. The CDR3 coding sequence is TGCGCCAGCAGCCACCTAGCACAGGGGACTGCCGCCGGGGAGCTGTTTTTT.

The gene calls are TRBV28 and TRBJ2-7; D is possibly TRBD1 (7 bases). The CDR3 length is 16 residues. V was cut by 1 base and J by 2 bases, with 15 bases left in between. Germline lookup yields CDR1 MDHEN and CDR2 SYDVKM. CDR3 bases: TGTGCCAGCAGTTTATTCGGGGGACAGTCCCCCTACGAGCAGTACTTC. Its protein product is CASSLFGGQSPYEQYF.